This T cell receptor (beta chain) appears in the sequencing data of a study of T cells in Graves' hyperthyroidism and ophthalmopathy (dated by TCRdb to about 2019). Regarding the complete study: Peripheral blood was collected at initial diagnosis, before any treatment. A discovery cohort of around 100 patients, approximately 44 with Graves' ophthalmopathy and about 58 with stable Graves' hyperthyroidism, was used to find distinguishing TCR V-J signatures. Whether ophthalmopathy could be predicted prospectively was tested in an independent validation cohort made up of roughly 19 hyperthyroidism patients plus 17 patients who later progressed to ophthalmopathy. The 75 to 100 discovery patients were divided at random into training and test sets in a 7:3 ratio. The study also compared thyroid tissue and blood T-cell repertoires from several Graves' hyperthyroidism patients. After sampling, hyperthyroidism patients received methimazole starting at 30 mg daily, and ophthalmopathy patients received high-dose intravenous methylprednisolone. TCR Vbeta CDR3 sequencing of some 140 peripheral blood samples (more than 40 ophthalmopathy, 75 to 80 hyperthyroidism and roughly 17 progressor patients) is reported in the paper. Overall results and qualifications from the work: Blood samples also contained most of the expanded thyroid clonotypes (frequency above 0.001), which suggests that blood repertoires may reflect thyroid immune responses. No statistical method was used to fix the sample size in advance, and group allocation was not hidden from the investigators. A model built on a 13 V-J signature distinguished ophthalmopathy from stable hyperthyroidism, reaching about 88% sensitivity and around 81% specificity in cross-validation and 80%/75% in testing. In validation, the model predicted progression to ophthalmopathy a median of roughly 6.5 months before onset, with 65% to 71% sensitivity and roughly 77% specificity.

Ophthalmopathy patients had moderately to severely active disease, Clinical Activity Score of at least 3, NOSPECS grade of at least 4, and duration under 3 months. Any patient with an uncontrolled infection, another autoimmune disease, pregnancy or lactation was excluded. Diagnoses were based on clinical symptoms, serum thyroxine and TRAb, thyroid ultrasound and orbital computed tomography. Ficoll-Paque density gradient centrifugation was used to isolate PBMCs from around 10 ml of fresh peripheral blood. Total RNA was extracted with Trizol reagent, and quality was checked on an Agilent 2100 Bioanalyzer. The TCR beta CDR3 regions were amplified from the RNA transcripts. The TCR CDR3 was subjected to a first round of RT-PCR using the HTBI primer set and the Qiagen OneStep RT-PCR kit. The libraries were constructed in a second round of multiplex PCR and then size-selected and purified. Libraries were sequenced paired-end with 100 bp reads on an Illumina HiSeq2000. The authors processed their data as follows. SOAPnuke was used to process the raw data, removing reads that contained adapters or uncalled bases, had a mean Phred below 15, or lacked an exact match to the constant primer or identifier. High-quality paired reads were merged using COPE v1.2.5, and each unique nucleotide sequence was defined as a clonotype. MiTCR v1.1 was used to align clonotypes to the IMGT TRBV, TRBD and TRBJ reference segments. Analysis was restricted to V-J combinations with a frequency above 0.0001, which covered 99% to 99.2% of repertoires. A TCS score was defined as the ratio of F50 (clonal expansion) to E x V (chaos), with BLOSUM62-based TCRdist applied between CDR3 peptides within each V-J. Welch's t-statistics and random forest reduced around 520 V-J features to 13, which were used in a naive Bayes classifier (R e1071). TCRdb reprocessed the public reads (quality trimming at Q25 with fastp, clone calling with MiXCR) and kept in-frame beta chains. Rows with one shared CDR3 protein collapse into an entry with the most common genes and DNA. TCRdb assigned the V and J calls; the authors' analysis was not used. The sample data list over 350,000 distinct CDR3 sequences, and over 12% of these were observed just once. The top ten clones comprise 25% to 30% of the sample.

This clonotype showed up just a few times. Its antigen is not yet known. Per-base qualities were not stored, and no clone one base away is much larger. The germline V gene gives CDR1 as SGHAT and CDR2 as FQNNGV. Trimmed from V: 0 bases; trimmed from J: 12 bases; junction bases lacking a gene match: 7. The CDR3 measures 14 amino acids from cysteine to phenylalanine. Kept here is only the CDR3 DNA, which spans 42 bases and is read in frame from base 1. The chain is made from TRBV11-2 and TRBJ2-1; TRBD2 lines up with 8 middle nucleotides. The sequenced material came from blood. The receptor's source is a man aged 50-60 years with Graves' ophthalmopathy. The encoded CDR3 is CASSLDPFREGQFF. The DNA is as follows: TGTGCCAGCAGCTTAGACCCCTTTCGGGAGGGGCAGTTCTTC.